This is a list of T cell receptor beta chains from one sample in a study of CD8 T cells in Susac syndrome. TCRdb reprocessed the immunoSEQ multiplex PCR reads with MiXCR, giving one entry per CDR3 protein. This sample has around 130,000 distinct CDR3 sequences, with 85% to 95% found just once. The material sequenced was CD4+ T cells from PBMCs. These receptors were obtained from a human donor in good health. CDR3s include the opening cysteine and the closing phenylalanine or tryptophan. The order of the fields is clone size, J gene, D gene, V gene, CDR3 protein, CDR3 DNA. D genes are given only for firm matches. Expanded clones get a size class; other rows say once, few or many, or leave the size out.

size: -
J: TRBJ2-1
D: -
V: TRBV2
CDR3: CASSERGGPRQFF
DNA: TGTGCCAGCAGTGAAAGGGGGGGACCGCGGCAGTTCTTC

size: -
J: TRBJ2-5
D: TRBD2
V: TRBV24-1
CDR3: CATSSAGEPQETQYF
DNA: TGTGCCACCAGTTCAGCGGGAGAGCCACAAGAGACCCAGTACTTC

size: -
J: TRBJ2-1
D: TRBD2
V: TRBV27
CDR3: CASRSFSGLRPSF
DNA: TGTGCCAGCAGGTCGTTCTCGGGACTAAGGCCTTCTTTC

size: few
J: TRBJ1-1
D: TRBD1
V: TRBV7-9
CDR3: CASSVDRDTEAFF
DNA: TGTGCCAGCAGCGTGGACAGGGACACTGAAGCTTTCTTT

size: -
J: TRBJ2-3
D: TRBD2
V: TRBV10-3
CDR3: CAISPGLAGAGDTQYF
DNA: TGTGCCATCAGCCCGGGACTAGCGGGAGCTGGAGATACGCAGTATTTT

size: -
J: TRBJ2-2
D: -
V: TRBV7-8
CDR3: CASSLGQFRNTGELFF
DNA: TGTGCCAGCAGCTTAGGACAGTTTCGGAACACCGGGGAGCTGTTTTTT

size: once
J: TRBJ2-3
D: -
V: TRBV20-1
CDR3: CSARDSGRVGTDTQYF
DNA: TGCAGTGCTAGAGATTCCGGCAGAGTAGGCACAGATACGCAGTATTTT

size: -
J: TRBJ2-7
D: TRBD1
V: TRBV3-1
CDR3: CASSRNRGDGEQYF
DNA: TGTGCCAGCAGCCGCAACAGGGGAGATGGGGAGCAGTACTTC

size: once
J: TRBJ2-7
D: -
V: TRBV3-1
CDR3: CASSQTGTYEQYF
DNA: TGTGCCAGCAGCCAAACTGGAACCTACGAGCAGTACTTC

size: -
J: TRBJ2-7
D: -
V: TRBV7-9
CDR3: CASSLIYEQYF
DNA: TGTGCCAGCAGCTTAATATACGAGCAGTACTTC

size: -
J: TRBJ2-1
D: TRBD2
V: TRBV28
CDR3: CASSFWGIGRGSNNEQFF
DNA: TGTGCCAGCAGTTTTTGGGGGATAGGGAGGGGATCTAACAATGAGCAGTTCTTC

size: few
J: TRBJ2-6
D: -
V: TRBV6-1
CDR3: CASSATGTGANVLTF
DNA: TGTGCCAGCAGTGCAACAGGGACGGGGGCCAACGTCCTGACTTTC

size: -
J: TRBJ2-7
D: -
V: TRBV6-6
CDR3: CASRLDGAVEQYF
DNA: TGTGCCAGCAGACTGGACGGGGCGGTGGAGCAGTACTTC

size: -
J: TRBJ2-7
D: TRBD2
V: TRBV29-1
CDR3: CSVELGGSYEQYF
DNA: TGCAGCGTTGAGTTGGGGGGGTCCTACGAGCAGTACTTC

size: -
J: TRBJ1-4
D: -
V: TRBV6-6
CDR3: CASSRSGEGEKLFF
DNA: TGTGCCAGCAGTAGGTCGGGGGAAGGTGAAAAACTGTTTTTT

size: -
J: TRBJ2-2
D: -
V: TRBV12-3/TRBV12-4
CDR3: CASSFLEGYTGELFF
DNA: TGTGCCAGCAGTTTTTTAGAGGGGTACACCGGGGAGCTGTTTTTT

size: -
J: TRBJ1-1
D: -
V: TRBV28
CDR3: CASSLYALNTEAFF
DNA: TGTGCCAGCAGTTTATACGCCCTGAACACTGAAGCTTTCTTT

size: -
J: TRBJ2-1
D: TRBD2
V: TRBV29-1
CDR3: CSVPGLGSSRPSYNEQFF
DNA: TGCAGCGTTCCGGGACTAGGTTCTTCGCGTCCCTCCTACAATGAGCAGTTCTTC

size: -
J: TRBJ1-4
D: -
V: TRBV6-2/TRBV6-3
CDR3: CASSRGVQLFF
DNA: TGTGCCAGCAGTCGGGGTGTCCAACTGTTTTTT

size: -
J: TRBJ1-1
D: TRBD1
V: TRBV5-1
CDR3: CASSGDRGRVNTEAFF
DNA: TGCGCCAGCAGCGGGGACAGGGGACGAGTAAACACTGAAGCTTTCTTT

size: -
J: TRBJ2-7
D: TRBD1
V: TRBV7-8
CDR3: CASSLAGTVSHEQYF
DNA: TGTGCCAGCAGCTTAGCGGGGACAGTTTCCCACGAGCAGTACTTC

size: -
J: TRBJ2-7
D: -
V: TRBV12-3/TRBV12-4
CDR3: CARWGWTGGSPSSYEQYF
DNA: TGTGCCAGGTGGGGTTGGACAGGCGGGAGCCCTAGCTCCTACGAGCAGTACTTC

size: -
J: TRBJ1-4
D: -
V: TRBV15
CDR3: CATSPASLSGEKLFF
DNA: TGTGCCACCAGCCCCGCGAGCCTTAGCGGGGAAAAACTGTTTTTT

size: -
J: TRBJ2-2
D: -
V: TRBV24-1
CDR3: CATSDFGGRYGELFF
DNA: TGTGCCACCAGTGATTTCGGGGGGCGTTACGGGGAGCTGTTTTTT